Listed below are T cell receptor beta chains from one sample, sequenced in a study of long-term antiretroviral therapy in people with HIV. Repertoires were generated with immunoSEQ multiplex PCR, while TCRdb's copy carries only in-frame clones and drops some. The data show 20,000 to 30,000 clones, 79% seen once. Material: unsorted PBMCs, obtained 1.2 years after starting antiretroviral therapy. Receptor source: a woman between 35 and 50 years old with HIV. The CDR3 runs from the conserved cysteine through the conserved F or W. D genes are given only for firm matches.

D gene: TRBD2; V gene: TRBV4-1; CDR3 protein: CASSFMASGYNEQFF
D gene: NA; V gene: TRBV9; CDR3 protein: CASSPRGQTEAFF
D gene: TRBD1; V gene: TRBV7-9; CDR3 protein: CASSFGTGGSGNTIYF
D gene: NA; V gene: TRBV9; CDR3 protein: CASSVTGMNTEAFF
D gene: NA; V gene: TRBV19; CDR3 protein: CASSIELAYEQYF
D gene: NA; V gene: TRBV11-3; CDR3 protein: CASSLDGTPGAEAFF
D gene: TRBD1; V gene: TRBV30; CDR3 protein: CAWSRTGGETEAFF
D gene: TRBD1; V gene: TRBV19; CDR3 protein: CASSPGQGYGYTF
D gene: NA; V gene: TRBV7-2; CDR3 protein: CASSLSVLPGNTIYF
D gene: NA; V gene: TRBV11-3; CDR3 protein: CASSLEWGDGYTF
D gene: NA; V gene: TRBV18; CDR3 protein: CASSPQGSGETQYF
D gene: NA; V gene: TRBV23-1; CDR3 protein: CASSQRQDPGELFF
D gene: NA; V gene: TRBV27; CDR3 protein: CASSFLNTGELFF
D gene: NA; V gene: TRBV30; CDR3 protein: CAWMRGRGMGVSYGYTF
D gene: TRBD2; V gene: TRBV5-1; CDR3 protein: CASSPRPYSGSTDTQYF
D gene: TRBD1; V gene: TRBV15; CDR3 protein: CATSRGQGAVLGELFF
D gene: NA; V gene: TRBV7-9; CDR3 protein: CAAQSSLTVNTEAFF
D gene: TRBD1; V gene: TRBV27; CDR3 protein: CASRINRGVADTQYF
D gene: TRBD2; V gene: TRBV5-1; CDR3 protein: CASSRLGLADPPAPDEQFF
D gene: TRBD1; V gene: TRBV9; CDR3 protein: CASSSPGTGELGNYGYTF
D gene: TRBD1; V gene: TRBV19; CDR3 protein: CASSISDRAYYEQYF
D gene: NA; V gene: TRBV19; CDR3 protein: CASSMGAGYTF
D gene: NA; V gene: TRBV10-3; CDR3 protein: CAISESSGTTDTQYF
D gene: NA; V gene: TRBV30; CDR3 protein: CAWSSLVGQYF
D gene: NA; V gene: TRBV11-2; CDR3 protein: CASSQGGVIQYF
D gene: TRBD2; V gene: TRBV2; CDR3 protein: CASSSGSSYNEQFF
D gene: NA; V gene: TRBV2; CDR3 protein: CASSVQGQPQHF
D gene: TRBD1; V gene: TRBV5-1; CDR3 protein: CASSLGTGTNYGYTF
D gene: TRBD1; V gene: TRBV4-1; CDR3 protein: CASSQTGLQETQYF
D gene: NA; V gene: TRBV10-1; CDR3 protein: CASSLGASTDTQYF
D gene: NA; V gene: TRBV29-1; CDR3 protein: CSGARDEKLFF
D gene: TRBD1; V gene: TRBV4-2; CDR3 protein: CASSQARDRVFQPQHF
D gene: NA; V gene: TRBV11-2; CDR3 protein: CASSYGQTNQPQHF
D gene: NA; V gene: TRBV7-9; CDR3 protein: CASSLEWGQEQFF
D gene: NA; V gene: TRBV2; CDR3 protein: CASSEVGVSNQPQHF
D gene: NA; V gene: TRBV4-1; CDR3 protein: CASSQAGGRVSEAFF
D gene: TRBD1; V gene: TRBV7-9; CDR3 protein: CASSRMQGDYGYTF
D gene: NA; V gene: TRBV15; CDR3 protein: CATSRDRGSSGNTIYF
D gene: TRBD1; V gene: TRBV4-3; CDR3 protein: CASSQQTGLADTQYF
D gene: TRBD1; V gene: TRBV28; CDR3 protein: CASSLYRDSTYEQYF
D gene: NA; V gene: TRBV6-1; CDR3 protein: CASSEALRGIGELFF
D gene: TRBD1; V gene: TRBV12-5; CDR3 protein: CASGPGQGSEKLFF
D gene: NA; V gene: TRBV7-9; CDR3 protein: CASSLDSGVGYTF
D gene: NA; V gene: TRBV5-6; CDR3 protein: CASSTIDYEQYF
D gene: NA; V gene: TRBV4-3; CDR3 protein: CASSQTAFNYGYTF
D gene: TRBD1; V gene: TRBV5-1; CDR3 protein: CASSWEGRTGAEAFF
D gene: NA; V gene: TRBV10-3; CDR3 protein: CAITEEGDRPSTDTQYF
D gene: NA; V gene: TRBV29-1; CDR3 protein: CRRQNTEAFF
D gene: TRBD1; V gene: TRBV11-3; CDR3 protein: CASSPTGTGFNSPLHF
D gene: TRBD2; V gene: TRBV5-1; CDR3 protein: CASSLGSGTSAINEQFF
D gene: NA; V gene: TRBV30; CDR3 protein: CAWGFGHANTEAFF
D gene: TRBD2; V gene: TRBV9; CDR3 protein: CASSLMGEGGETQYF
D gene: TRBD1; V gene: TRBV6-6; CDR3 protein: CASRATGTEFDYGYTF
D gene: NA; V gene: TRBV7-9; CDR3 protein: CASSLASGADTQYF